This TCR beta chain was captured in a study of cytomegalovirus exposure and HLA in healthy donors. The PCR contained 60 Vbeta and 13 Jbeta primers. Per the original data handling: Approximately 11 million of tens of millions of unique TCR beta chains were shared, per a later count. TCRdb's copy holds only in-frame clones and misses some; the assay was immunoSEQ multiplex PCR. The DNA was the basis for D and trimming; V, J and clone size are from that table. The sample contains approximately 170,000 clones, roughly 81% of which appear only once. Germline loops: CDR1 SGHNT, CDR2 YENEEA. The CDR3 runs 15 residues. V dropped 3 bases and J dropped 4 bases, with 15 bases sitting between them.

Input material: PBMCs. The chain combines TRBV11-3 with TRBJ2-5; D not resolved. The receptor comes from a man aged 30-40 years in good health and CMV-seropositive. CDR3 sequence (DNA): TGTGCCAGCAGCTTCCAATCTACGGGTGGAGAGACCCAGTACTTC. As protein: CASSFQSTGGETQYF. The variable domain in full, with the rest retrieved from reference TRBV11-3 and TRBJ2-5, is EAGVVQSPRYKIIEKKQPVAFWCNPISGHNTLYWYLQNLGQGPELLIRYENEEAVDDSQLPKDRFSAERLKGVDSTLKIQPAELGDSAVYLCASSFQSTGGETQYFGPGTRLLVL.